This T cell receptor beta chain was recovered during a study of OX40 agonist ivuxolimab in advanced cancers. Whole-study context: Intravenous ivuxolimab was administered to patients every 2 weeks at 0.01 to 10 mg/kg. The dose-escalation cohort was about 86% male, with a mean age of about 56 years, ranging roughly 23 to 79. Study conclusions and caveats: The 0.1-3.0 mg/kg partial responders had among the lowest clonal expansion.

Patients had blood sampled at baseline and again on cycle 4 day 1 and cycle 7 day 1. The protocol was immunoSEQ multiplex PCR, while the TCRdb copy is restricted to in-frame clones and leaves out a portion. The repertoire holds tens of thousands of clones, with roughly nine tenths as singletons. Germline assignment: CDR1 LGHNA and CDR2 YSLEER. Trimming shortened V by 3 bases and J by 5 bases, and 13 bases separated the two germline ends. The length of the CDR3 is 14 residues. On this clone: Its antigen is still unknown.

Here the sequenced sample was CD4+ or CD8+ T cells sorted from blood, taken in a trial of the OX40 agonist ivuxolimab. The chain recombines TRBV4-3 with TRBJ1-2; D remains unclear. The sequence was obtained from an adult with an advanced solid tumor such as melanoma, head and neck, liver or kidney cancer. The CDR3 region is CASSHGIGKYGYTF. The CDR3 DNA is TGCGCCAGCAGCCATGGGATAGGGAAGTATGGCTACACCTTC.